This TCR beta chain was obtained from a study of shared clonotypes between healthy human individuals. The table came from immunoSEQ multiplex PCR; TCRdb's copy has only in-frame clones and leaves some out. The sample contains about 2.4 million clones, more than 80% of which appear only once. The CDR3 has 13 amino acids. V was trimmed by 8 bases and J by 9 bases, leaving 19 bases between them. Germline V gene lookup returns CDR1 KGHSH and CDR2 LQKENI. With respect to this clone: Its antigen remains unidentified.

General study findings and limits: Deeper or shallower sequencing was expected to change how clonotypes are shared among donors.

Sequencing used naive CD4+ T cells sorted from blood. Specified subset: CD45RA+ positively selected. The V and J genes are TRBV18 and TRBJ2-5, with D maybe TRBD2 (6 bases). This TCR was recovered from a man between 18 and 35 years old in good health. In DNA, the CDR3 is TGTGCCAGCCATACCGTGGGACTCGGGGCCCAGTACTTC. Protein sequence: CASHTVGLGAQYF.